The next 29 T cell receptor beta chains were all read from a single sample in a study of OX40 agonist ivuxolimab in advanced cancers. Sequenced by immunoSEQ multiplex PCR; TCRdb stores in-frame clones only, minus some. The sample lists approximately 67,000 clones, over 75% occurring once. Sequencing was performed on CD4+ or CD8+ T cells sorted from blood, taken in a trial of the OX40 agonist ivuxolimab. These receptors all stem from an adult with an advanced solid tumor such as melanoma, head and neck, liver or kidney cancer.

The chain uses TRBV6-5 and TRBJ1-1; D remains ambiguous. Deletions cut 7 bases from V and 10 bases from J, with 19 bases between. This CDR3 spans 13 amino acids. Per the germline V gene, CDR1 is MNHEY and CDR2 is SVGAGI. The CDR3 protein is CASTNPPGRTAFF. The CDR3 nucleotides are TGTGCCAGCACCAACCCCCCCGGGAGGACAGCTTTCTTT.

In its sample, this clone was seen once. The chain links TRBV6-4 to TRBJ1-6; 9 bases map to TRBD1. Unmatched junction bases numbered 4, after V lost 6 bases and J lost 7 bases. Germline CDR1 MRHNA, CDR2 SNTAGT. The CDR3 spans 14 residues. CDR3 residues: CASRGTGSNSPLHF. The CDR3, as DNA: TGTGCCAGCAGGGGGACAGGGTCGAATTCACCCCTCCACTTT.

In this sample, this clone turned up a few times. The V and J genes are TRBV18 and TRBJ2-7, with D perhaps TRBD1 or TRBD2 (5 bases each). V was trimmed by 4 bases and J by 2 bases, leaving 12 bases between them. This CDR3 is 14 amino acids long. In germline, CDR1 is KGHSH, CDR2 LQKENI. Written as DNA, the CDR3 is TGTGCCAGCTCACTCCGGGGCTTGGCCTACGAGCAGTACGTC. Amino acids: CASSLRGLAYEQYV.

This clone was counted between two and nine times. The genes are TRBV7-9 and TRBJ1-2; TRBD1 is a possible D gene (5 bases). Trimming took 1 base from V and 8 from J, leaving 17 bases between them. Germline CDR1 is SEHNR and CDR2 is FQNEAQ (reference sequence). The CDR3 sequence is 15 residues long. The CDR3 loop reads CASSLVGGGGEGYTF. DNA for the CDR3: TGTGCCAGCAGCTTAGTCGGTGGTGGAGGGGAGGGCTACACCTTC.

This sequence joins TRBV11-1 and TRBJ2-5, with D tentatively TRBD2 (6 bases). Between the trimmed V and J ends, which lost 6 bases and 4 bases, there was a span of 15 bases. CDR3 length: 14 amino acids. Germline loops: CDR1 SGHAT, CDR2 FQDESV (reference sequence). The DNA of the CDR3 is TGTGCCAGCAGGCCCCCGGGAGCCCGAGAGACCCAGTACTTC. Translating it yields CASRPPGARETQYF.

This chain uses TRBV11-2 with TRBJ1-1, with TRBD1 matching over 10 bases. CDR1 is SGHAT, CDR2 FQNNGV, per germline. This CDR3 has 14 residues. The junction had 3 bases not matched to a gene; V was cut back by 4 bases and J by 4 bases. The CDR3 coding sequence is TGTGCCAGCAGCTGGGACAGGGGAGGCACTGAAGCTTTCTTT. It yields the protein CASSWDRGGTEAFF. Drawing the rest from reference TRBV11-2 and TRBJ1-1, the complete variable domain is EAGVAQSPRYKIIEKRQSVAFWCNPISGHATLYWYQQILGQGPKLLIQFQNNGVVDDSQLPKDRFSAERLKGVDSTLKIQPAKLEDSAVYLCASSWDRGGTEAFFGQGTRLTVV.

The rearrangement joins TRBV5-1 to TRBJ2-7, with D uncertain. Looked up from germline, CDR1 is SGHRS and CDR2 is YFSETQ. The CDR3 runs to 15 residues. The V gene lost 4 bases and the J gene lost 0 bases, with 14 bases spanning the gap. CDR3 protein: CASSTGPPSSYEQYF. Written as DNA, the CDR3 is TGCGCCAGCAGCACCGGACCTCCGAGCTCCTACGAGCAGTACTTC.

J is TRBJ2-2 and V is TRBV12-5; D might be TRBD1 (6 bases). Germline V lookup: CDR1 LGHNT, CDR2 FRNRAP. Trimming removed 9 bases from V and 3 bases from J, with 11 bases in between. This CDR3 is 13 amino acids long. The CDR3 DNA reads TGTGCTAGCCCGAGGGGGTACACCGGGGAGCTGTTTTTT. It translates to CASPRGYTGELFF.

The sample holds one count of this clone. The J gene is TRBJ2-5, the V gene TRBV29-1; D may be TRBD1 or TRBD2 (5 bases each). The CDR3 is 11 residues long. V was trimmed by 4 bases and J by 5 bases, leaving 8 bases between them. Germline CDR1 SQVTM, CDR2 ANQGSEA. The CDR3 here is CSVGGAETQYF. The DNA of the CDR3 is TGCAGCGTTGGAGGGGCTGAGACCCAGTACTTC. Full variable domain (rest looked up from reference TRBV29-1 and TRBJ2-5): SAVISQKPSRDICQRGTSLTIQCQVDSQVTMMFWYRQQPGQSLTLIATANQGSEATYESGFVIDKFPISRPNLTFSTLTVSNMSPEDSSIYLCSVGGAETQYFGPGTRLLVL.

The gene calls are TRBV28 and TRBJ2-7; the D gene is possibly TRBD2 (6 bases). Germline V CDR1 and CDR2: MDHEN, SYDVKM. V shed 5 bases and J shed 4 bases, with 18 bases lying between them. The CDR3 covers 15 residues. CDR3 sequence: CASSQIAERKYEQYF. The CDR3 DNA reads TGTGCCAGCAGTCAAATAGCGGAACGGAAATACGAGCAGTACTTC.

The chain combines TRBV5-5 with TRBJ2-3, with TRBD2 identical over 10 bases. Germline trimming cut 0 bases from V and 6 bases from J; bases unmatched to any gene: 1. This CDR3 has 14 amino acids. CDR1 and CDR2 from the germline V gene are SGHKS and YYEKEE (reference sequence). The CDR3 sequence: CASSLEAGGDTQYF. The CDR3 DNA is TGTGCCAGCAGCTTGGAAGCGGGAGGGGATACGCAGTATTTT.

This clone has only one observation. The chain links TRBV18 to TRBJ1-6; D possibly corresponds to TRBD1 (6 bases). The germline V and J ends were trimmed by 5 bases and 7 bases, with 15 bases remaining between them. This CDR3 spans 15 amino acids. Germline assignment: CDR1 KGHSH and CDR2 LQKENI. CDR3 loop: CASSNGQRQNSPLHF. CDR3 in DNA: TGTGCCAGCTCAAATGGACAGAGGCAGAATTCACCCCTCCACTTT.

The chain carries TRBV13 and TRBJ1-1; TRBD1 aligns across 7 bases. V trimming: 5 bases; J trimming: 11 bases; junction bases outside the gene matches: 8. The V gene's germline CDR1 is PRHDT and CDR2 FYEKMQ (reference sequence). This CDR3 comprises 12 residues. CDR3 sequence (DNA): TGTGCCAGCAGCATACTGACAGGGAAGGCTTTCTTT. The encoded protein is CASSILTGKAFF. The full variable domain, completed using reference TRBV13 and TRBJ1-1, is AAGVIQSPRHLIKEKRETATLKCYPIPRHDTVYWYQQGPGQDPQFLISFYEKMQSDKGSIPDRFSAQQFSDYHSELNMSSLELGDSALYFCASSILTGKAFFGQGTRLTVV.

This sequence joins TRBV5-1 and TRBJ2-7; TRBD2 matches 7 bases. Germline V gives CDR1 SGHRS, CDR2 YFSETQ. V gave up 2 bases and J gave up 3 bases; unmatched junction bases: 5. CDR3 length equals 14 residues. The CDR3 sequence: CASSFASGNYEQYF. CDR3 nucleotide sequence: TGCGCCAGCAGCTTCGCTAGCGGAAACTACGAGCAGTACTTC.

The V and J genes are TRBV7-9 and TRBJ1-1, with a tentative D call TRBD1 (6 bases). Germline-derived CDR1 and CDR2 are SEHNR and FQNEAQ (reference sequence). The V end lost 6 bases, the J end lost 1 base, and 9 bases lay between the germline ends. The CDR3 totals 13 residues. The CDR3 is CASSLQGNTEAFF. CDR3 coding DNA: TGTGCCAGCAGTCTACAGGGGAACACTGAAGCTTTCTTT.

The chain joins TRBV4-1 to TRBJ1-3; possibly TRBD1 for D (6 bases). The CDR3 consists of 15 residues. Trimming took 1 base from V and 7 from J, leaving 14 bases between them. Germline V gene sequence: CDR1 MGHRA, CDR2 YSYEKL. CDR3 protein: CASSQVTGLRNTIYF. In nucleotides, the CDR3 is TGCGCCAGCAGCCAAGTAACAGGGCTGAGGAACACCATATATTTT.

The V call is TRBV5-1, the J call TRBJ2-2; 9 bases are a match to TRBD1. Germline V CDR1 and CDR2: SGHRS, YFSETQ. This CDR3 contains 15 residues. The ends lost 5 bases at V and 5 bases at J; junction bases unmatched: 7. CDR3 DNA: TGCGCCAGCAGGGCAGACAGGGGGAGAACCGGGGAGCTGTTTTTT. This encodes CASRADRGRTGELFF.

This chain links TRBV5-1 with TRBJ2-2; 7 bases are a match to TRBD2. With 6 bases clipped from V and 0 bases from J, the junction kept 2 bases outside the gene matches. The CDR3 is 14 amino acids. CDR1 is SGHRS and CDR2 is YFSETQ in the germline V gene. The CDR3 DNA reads TGCGCCAGCACCGGGACTACGAACACCGGGGAGCTGTTTTTT. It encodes CASTGTTNTGELFF.

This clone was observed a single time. CDR3 in amino acids: CASRRLTSGNTIYF. The CDR3 DNA reads as TGTGCCAGCAGGCGACTGACCTCTGGAAACACCATATATTTT. J is TRBJ1-3 and V is TRBV2, with D unresolved. Germline values: CDR1 SNHLY, CDR2 FYNNEI. The CDR3 totals 14 residues. Deletions cut 6 bases from V and 0 bases from J, with 9 bases between. Full variable domain (rest looked up from reference TRBV2 and TRBJ1-3): EPEVTQTPSHQVTQMGQEVILRCVPISNHLYFYWYRQILGQKVEFLVSFYNNEISEKSEIFDDQFSVERPDGSNFTLKIRSTKLEDSAMYFCASRRLTSGNTIYFGEGSWLTVV.

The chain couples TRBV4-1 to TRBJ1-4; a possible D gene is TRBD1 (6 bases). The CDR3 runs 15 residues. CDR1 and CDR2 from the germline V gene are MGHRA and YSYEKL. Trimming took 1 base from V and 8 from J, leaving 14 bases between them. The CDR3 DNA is TGCGCCAGCAGCCAAGCGGACAGTCAGGGGGAAAAACTGTTTTTT. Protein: CASSQADSQGEKLFF.

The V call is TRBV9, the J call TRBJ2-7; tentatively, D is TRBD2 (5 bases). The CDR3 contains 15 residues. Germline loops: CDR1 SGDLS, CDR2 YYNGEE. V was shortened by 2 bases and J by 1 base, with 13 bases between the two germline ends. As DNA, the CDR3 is TGTGCCAGCAGCGTGGTAGAGGACTCTTCCTACGAGCAGTACGTC. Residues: CASSVVEDSSYEQYV.

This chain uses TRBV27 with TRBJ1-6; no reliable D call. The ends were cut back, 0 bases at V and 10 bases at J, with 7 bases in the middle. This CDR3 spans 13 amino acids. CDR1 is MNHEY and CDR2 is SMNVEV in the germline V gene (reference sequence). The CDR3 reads CASSLSLPSPLHF. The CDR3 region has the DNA TGTGCCAGCAGTTTATCCCTACCCTCACCCCTCCACTTT.

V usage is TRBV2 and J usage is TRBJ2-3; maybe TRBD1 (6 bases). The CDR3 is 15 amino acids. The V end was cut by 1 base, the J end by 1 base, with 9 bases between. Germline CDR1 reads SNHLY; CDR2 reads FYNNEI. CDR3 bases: TGTGCCAGCAGTGAAGGCTGGGGGCGCACAGATACGCAGTATTTT. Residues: CASSEGWGRTDTQYF.

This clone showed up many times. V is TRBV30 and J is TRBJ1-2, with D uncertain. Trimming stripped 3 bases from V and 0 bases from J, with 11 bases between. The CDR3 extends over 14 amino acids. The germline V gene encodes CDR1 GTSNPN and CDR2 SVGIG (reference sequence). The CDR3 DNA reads TGTGCCTGGAGGAAAGATGAAGCTAACTATGGCTACACCTTC. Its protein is CAWRKDEANYGYTF. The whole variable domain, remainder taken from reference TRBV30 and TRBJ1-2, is SQTIHQWPATLVQPVGSPLSLECTVEGTSNPNLYWYRQAAGRGLQLLFYSVGIGQISSEVPQNLSASRPQDRQFILSSKKLLLSDSGFYLCAWRKDEANYGYTFGSGTRLTVV.

CDR3 in DNA: TGTGCCAGCAGTTTCGTGACAGCCTCCTACGAGCAGTACTTC. This gives the protein CASSFVTASYEQYF. The chain recombines TRBV28 with TRBJ2-7, with D perhaps matching TRBD1 (5 bases). Germline V CDR1 and CDR2: MDHEN, SYDVKM. V gave up 3 bases and J gave up 0 bases, with 9 bases separating them. CDR3 size: 14 residues.

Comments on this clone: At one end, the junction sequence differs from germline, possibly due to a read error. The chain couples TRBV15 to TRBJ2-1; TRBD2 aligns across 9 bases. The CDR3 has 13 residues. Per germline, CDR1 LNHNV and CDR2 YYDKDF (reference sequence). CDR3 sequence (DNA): TGTGCCACCAGCGTAGGACGCCAGGGACTAGCTATCTTC. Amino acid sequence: CATSVGRQGLAIF.

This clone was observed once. The CDR3 DNA is TGTGCCAGCAGCTTCTACACCGGGGAGCTGTTTTTT. As protein: CASSFYTGELFF. The rearrangement uses TRBV11-2 and TRBJ2-2; no firm D call. This CDR3 is built from 12 residues. The V end lost 3 bases, the J end lost 3 bases, and 2 bases lay between the germline ends. Germline assignment: CDR1 SGHAT and CDR2 FQNNGV.

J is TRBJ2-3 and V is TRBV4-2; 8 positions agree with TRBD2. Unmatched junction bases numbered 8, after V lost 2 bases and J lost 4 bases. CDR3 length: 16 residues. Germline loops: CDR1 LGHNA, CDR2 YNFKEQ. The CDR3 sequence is CASSQSGSGGPDTQYF. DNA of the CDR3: TGTGCCAGCAGCCAATCGGGCAGCGGGGGCCCAGATACGCAGTATTTT.

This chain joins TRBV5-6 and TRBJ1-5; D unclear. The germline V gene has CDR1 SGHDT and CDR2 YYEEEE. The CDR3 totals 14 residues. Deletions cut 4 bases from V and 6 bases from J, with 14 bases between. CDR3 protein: CASSTRTGSQPQHF. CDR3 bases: TGTGCCAGCAGCACAAGGACTGGGTCTCAGCCCCAGCATTTT. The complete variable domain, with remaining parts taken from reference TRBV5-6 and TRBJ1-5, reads DAGVTQSPTHLIKTRGQQVTLRCSPKSGHDTVSWYQQALGQGPQFIFQYYEEEERQRGNFPDRFSGHQFPNYSSELNVNALLLGDSALYLCASSTRTGSQPQHFGDGTRLSIL.